These T cell receptor beta chains were read from a single sample in a study of blood T cell repertoires in COVID-19. The assay was immunoSEQ multiplex PCR, and TCRdb's table has in-frame clones only and misses some. The profile shows 130,000 or so clones, more than 65% of them singletons. The material sequenced was peripheral blood. The receptor set was obtained from a human donor in a cohort sampled during active COVID-19. Both conserved end residues are part of each CDR3. Each record gives: V gene, clone size, CDR3 protein. The size of a clone is reported for some rows only, either as once, few or many, or as a class for expanded clones.

V: TRBV7-2; size: -; CDR3: CASSSIRPSRGSRGGELFF
V: TRBV27; size: -; CDR3: CASSFSGSTDTQYF
V: TRBV5-1; size: -; CDR3: CASSSLTSAGELFF
V: TRBV5-1; size: -; CDR3: CASSLEGVYGYTF
V: TRBV7-8; size: -; CDR3: CASSFFRTNEKLFF
V: TRBV3-1/TRBV3-2; size: -; CDR3: CASSQGVLAGGETQYF
V: TRBV19; size: -; CDR3: CASSIGTGNYGYTF
V: TRBV18; size: -; CDR3: CASSPSTMSSYEQYF
V: TRBV3-1/TRBV3-2; size: -; CDR3: CASSHRRAESYNEQFF
V: TRBV29-1; size: -; CDR3: CSADGGPYNEQFF
V: TRBV7-8; size: -; CDR3: CASSYLRGTDTQYF
V: TRBV27; size: many; CDR3: CASRGQGNSPLHF
V: TRBV19; size: -; CDR3: CASSIGNRGGETQYF
V: TRBV4-2; size: -; CDR3: CASSQVDRPLGYTF
V: TRBV28; size: -; CDR3: CASRTNQPGLVYEQFF
V: TRBV10-3; size: -; CDR3: CAISTDRGYNEKLFF
V: TRBV10-3; size: -; CDR3: CAISESAGVLSGANVLTF
V: TRBV6-5; size: -; CDR3: CASNSGQANTGELFF
V: TRBV3-1/TRBV3-2; size: -; CDR3: CASSHVEGTSGYTF
V: TRBV7-2; size: -; CDR3: CASSVQGFNEKLFF
V: TRBV7-9; size: -; CDR3: CASSLIRTPSDTQYF
V: TRBV28; size: few; CDR3: CASRATGARNQPQHF
V: TRBV5-4; size: few; CDR3: CASRSGQESTDTQYF
V: TRBV6-5; size: -; CDR3: CASYGWKGVGEQYF
V: TRBV3-1/TRBV3-2; size: -; CDR3: CASTGRDLNTEAFF
V: TRBV19; size: -; CDR3: CASSMTASGNTIYF
V: TRBV19; size: -; CDR3: CASSPTRQGSSPLHF